This T cell receptor beta chain was captured in a study of blood T cells in healthy people across ages. Whole-study findings and limits: As naive T cell percentage varied, TCR beta diversity correlated strongly with it.

Next came a second PCR, run for about 6 to 12 cycles, which used a sample-barcoded 5' primer along with a J-beta primer mix. Template switching added a 12-random-nucleotide identifier to every cDNA molecule. MiXCR, applied by TCRdb to the 5' RACE reads, yields one record per CDR3 protein. The table has about 1.1 million distinct CDR3 sequences, roughly two fifths seen once. Details on this clonotype: Its antigen is unidentified.

The germline V gene has CDR1 LGHDT and CDR2 YNNKEL (reference sequence). The CDR3 runs 14 residues. With 5 bases removed from V and 2 bases from J, the gap between germline ends came to 12 bases. Source material: blood. The V and J genes are TRBV3-1 and TRBJ2-5; D may correspond to TRBD1 or TRBD2 (5 bases each). This TCR was recovered from a man aged 18 to 29 in good health. The CDR3: CASSGTVYQETQYF. CDR3 DNA sequence: TGTGCCAGCAGCGGGACGGTGTATCAAGAGACCCAGTACTTC.